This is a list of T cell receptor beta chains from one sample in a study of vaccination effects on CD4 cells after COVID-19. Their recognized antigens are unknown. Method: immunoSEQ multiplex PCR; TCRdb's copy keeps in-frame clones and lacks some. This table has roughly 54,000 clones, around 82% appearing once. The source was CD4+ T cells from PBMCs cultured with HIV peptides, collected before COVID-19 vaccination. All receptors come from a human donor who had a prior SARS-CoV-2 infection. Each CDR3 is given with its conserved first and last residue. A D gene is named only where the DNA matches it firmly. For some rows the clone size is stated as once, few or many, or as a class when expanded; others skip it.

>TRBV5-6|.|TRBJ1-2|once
TGTGCCAGCAGCTTGGTCCAGGGTGGCTATGGCTACACCTTC
CASSLVQGGYGYTF
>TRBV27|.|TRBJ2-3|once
TGTGCCAGCAGTTTAATTAGTCGTGGGGATCGAGCAGATACGCAGTATTTT
CASSLISRGDRADTQYF
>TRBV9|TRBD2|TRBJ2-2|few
TGTGCCAGCAGCCCATCGGGACTAGCGGGGGGGTTGGGATCCGCCGGGGAGCTGTTTTTT
CASSPSGLAGGLGSAGELFF
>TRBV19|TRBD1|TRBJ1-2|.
TGTGCCAGTATGTCGACAGGGCGAGAAGATGGCTACACCTTC
CASMSTGREDGYTF
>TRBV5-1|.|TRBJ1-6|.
TGCGCCAGCAGCGATAGGAGGTCTTTTAATTCACCCCTCCACTTT
CASSDRRSFNSPLHF
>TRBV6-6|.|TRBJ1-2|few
TGTGCCAGCAGTTACGGGTCAGGGGATAAAGGCTACACCTTC
CASSYGSGDKGYTF
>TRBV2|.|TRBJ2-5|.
TGTGCCAGCAGTGACGGGGGTGGTGGGCAAGAGACCCAGTACTTC
CASSDGGGGQETQYF
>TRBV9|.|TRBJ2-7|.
TGTGCCAGCAGCGGTGGGACACTTTACGAGCAGTACTTC
CASSGGTLYEQYF
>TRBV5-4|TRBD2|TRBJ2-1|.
TGTGCCAGCAGCCCTGGACTAGTCCTCCACAATGAGCAGTTCTTC
CASSPGLVLHNEQFF
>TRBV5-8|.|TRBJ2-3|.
TGTGCCAGCAGCTTGGGCAGCACAGATACGCAGTATTTT
CASSLGSTDTQYF
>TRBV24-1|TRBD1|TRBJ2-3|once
TGTGCCACATCCGGGACAGGGTCAGATACGCAGTATTTT
CATSGTGSDTQYF
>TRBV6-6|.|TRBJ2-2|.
TGTGCCAGCAGTTCGTCCGGTAGGTCGAACACCGGGGAGCTGTTTTTT
CASSSSGRSNTGELFF
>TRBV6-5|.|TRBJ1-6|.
TGTGCCAGCAGTCGCAGACAGAGACATTCACCCCTCCACTTT
CASSRRQRHSPLHF
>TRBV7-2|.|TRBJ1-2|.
TGTGCCAGCAGCTTAAATGGGCGGGTTAACTATGGCTACACCTTC
CASSLNGRVNYGYTF
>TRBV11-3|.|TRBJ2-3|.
TGTGCCAGCAGCTTAGATTGGGCAGATACGCAGTATTTT
CASSLDWADTQYF
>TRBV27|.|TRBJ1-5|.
TGTGCCAGCGGTCGACCTAGCCGCCAGCCCCAGCATTTT
CASGRPSRQPQHF
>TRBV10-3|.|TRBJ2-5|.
TGTGCCATCAGTGAGAATGTTGGCAGGGCTTCCGAGACCCAGTACTTC
CAISENVGRASETQYF
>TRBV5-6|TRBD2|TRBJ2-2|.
TGTGCCAGCAGCTTGGGCGGGGGGGCCAGAACCGGGGAGCTGTTTTTT
CASSLGGGARTGELFF
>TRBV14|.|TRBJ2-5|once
TGTGCCAGCAGCCGGGGAAGGGACCAAGAGACCCAGTACTTC
CASSRGRDQETQYF
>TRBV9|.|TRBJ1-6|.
TGTGCCAGCGAACCCGGACAGTATAATTCACCCCTCCACTTT
CASEPGQYNSPLHF
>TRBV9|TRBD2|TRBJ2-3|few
TGTGCCAGCAGCGAATATAGCGGGAGGAGCACAGATACGCAGTATTTT
CASSEYSGRSTDTQYF
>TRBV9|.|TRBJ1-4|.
TGTGCCAGCAGCGCCCACCAGGACGGAACTAATGAAAAACTGTTTTTT
CASSAHQDGTNEKLFF
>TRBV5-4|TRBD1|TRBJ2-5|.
TGTGCCAGCAGCTTGGGGGACAGGGACGTCGGGACGGAGACCCAGTACTTC
CASSLGDRDVGTETQYF
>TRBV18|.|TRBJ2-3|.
TGTGCCAGCTCACACGACTTATTACCCAGCACAGATACGCAGTATTTT
CASSHDLLPSTDTQYF
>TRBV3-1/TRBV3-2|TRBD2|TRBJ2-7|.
TGTGCCAGCAGCCAAGGCTCTCCGGGAGGGCCGGGTGAGCAGTACTTC
CASSQGSPGGPGEQYF
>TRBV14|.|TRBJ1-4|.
TGTGCCAGCAGCCAAGTTGTCTCTGAAAAACTGTTTTTT
CASSQVVSEKLFF
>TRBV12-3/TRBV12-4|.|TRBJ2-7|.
TGTGCCAGCAGTTTTCGTAGGATCGAGCAGTACTTC
CASSFRRIEQYF
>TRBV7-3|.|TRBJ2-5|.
TGTGCCAGCAGCTTAGAGGTGGAGGCTAAAGAGACCCAGTACTTC
CASSLEVEAKETQYF
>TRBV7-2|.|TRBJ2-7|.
TGTGCCAGCAGTAGGTGGATCTCCTACGAGCAGTACTTC
CASSRWISYEQYF
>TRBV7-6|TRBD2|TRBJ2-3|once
TGTGCCAGCAGCCCGCGGACTAGCGGGGTTACAGATACGCAGTATTTT
CASSPRTSGVTDTQYF
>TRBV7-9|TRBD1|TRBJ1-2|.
TGTGCCAGCAGTCGACAGGGGGATGGGAACTATGGCTACACCTTC
CASSRQGDGNYGYTF
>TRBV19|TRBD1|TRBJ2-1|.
TGTGCCAGTAAGGGACAGGGGGCGCGTAATGAGCAGTTCTTC
CASKGQGARNEQFF
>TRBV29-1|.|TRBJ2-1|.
TGCAGCGTTGAGGGCGGTAAGACCCTGTCCTACAATGAGCAGTTCTTC
CSVEGGKTLSYNEQFF
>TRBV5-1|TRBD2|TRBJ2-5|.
TGCGCCAGCAGGAGAGCACAAAGCGGGACAGAGACCCAGTACTTC
CASRRAQSGTETQYF
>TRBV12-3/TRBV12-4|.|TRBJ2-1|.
TGTGCCAGCAGTTCGCCCGCATCGCTTGAGCAGTTCTTC
CASSSPASLEQFF
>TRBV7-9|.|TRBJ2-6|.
TGTGCCAGCAGCTTAGTTGGTGGGGCCAACGTCCTGACTTTC
CASSLVGGANVLTF
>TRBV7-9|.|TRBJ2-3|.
TGTGCCAGCAGCTTAGTAATAGATACGCAGTATTTT
CASSLVIDTQYF
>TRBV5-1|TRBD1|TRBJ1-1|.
TGCGCCAGCAGCTTGACAGGACAGGGAGGTGCTTTCTTT
CASSLTGQGGAFF
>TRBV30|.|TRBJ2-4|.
TGTGCCTGGGAGGGTGACATTAAAAACATTCAGTACTTC
CAWEGDIKNIQYF